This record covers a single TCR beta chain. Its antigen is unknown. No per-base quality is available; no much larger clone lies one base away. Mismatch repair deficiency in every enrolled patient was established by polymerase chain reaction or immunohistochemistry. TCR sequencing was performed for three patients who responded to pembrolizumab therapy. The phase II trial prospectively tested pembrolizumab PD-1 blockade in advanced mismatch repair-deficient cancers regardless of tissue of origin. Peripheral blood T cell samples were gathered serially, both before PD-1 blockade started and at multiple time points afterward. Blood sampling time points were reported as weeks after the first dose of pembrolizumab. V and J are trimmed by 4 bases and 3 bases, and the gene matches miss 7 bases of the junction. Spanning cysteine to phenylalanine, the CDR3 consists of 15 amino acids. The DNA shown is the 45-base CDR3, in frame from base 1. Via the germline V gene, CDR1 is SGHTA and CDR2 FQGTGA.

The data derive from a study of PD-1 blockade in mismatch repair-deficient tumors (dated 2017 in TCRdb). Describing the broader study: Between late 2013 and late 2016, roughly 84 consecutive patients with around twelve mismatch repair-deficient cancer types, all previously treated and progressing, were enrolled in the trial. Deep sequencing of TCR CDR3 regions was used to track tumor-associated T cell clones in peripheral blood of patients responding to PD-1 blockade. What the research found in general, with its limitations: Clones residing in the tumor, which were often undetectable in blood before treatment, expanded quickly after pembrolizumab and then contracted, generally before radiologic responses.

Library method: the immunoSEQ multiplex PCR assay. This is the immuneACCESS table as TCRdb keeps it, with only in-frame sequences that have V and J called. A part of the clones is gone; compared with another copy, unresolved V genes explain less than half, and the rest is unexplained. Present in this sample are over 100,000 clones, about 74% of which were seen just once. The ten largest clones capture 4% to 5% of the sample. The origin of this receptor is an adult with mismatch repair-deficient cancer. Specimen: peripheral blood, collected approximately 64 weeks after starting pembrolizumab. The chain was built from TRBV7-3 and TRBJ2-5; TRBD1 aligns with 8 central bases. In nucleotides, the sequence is TGTGCCAGCAGCTCGATAACAGGGGGAGAAGAGACCCAGTACTTC. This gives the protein CASSSITGGEETQYF.